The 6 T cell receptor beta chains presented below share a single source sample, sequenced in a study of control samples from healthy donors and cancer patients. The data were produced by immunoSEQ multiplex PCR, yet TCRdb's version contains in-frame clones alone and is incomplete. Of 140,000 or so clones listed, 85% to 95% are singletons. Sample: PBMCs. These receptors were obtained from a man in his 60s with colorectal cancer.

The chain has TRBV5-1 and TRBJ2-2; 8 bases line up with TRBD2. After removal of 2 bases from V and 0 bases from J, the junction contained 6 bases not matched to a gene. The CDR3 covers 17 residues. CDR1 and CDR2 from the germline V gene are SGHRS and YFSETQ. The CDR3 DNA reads TGCGCCAGCAGCTTTCAACCGGGACTAGCGAACACCGGGGAGCTGTTTTTT. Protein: CASSFQPGLANTGELFF.

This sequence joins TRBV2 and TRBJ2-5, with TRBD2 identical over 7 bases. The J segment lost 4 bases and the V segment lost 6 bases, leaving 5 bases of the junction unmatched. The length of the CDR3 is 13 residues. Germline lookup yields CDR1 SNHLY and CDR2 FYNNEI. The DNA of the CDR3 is TGTGCCAGCAGCGAGACTAGCCGAGAGACCCAGTACTTC. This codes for CASSETSRETQYF.

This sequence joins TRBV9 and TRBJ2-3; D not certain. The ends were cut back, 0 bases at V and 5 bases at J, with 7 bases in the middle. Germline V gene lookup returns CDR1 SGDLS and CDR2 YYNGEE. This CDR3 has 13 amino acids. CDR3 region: CASSVAKEDTQYF. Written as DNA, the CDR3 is TGTGCCAGCAGCGTAGCTAAGGAAGATACGCAGTATTTT.

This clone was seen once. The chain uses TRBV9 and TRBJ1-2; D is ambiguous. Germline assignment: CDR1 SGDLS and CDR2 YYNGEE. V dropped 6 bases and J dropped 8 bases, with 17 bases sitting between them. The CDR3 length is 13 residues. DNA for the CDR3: TGTGCCAGCACCCGTGCGGGGTGGGAGGGCTACACCTTC. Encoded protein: CASTRAGWEGYTF.

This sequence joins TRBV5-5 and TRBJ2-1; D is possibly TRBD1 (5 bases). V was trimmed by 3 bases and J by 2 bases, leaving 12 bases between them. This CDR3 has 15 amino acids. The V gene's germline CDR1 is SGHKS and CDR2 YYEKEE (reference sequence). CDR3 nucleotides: TGTGCCAGCAGCTCGTTTCCGGACACCTACAATGAGCAGTTCTTC. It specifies CASSSFPDTYNEQFF.

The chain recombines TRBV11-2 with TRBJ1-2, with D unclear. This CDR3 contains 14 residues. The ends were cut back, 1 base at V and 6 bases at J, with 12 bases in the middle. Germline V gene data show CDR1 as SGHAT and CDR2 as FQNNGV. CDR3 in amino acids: CASSLGAGLDGYTF. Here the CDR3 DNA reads TGTGCCAGCAGCTTAGGGGCGGGTTTAGATGGCTACACCTTC. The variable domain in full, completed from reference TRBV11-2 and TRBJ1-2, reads EAGVAQSPRYKIIEKRQSVAFWCNPISGHATLYWYQQILGQGPKLLIQFQNNGVVDDSQLPKDRFSAERLKGVDSTLKIQPAKLEDSAVYLCASSLGAGLDGYTFGSGTRLTVV.